Sequencing of this T cell receptor (beta chain) was carried out in a study of cytomegalovirus exposure and HLA in healthy donors. Study outcomes and limitations: According to a later analysis, donors in an Asian-associated ancestry cluster reportedly had fewer N-insertions than the approximately 720-donor mean.

This clone showed up just a few times. No antigen is known for it. 13 Jbeta primers and 60 Vbeta primers were used for the PCR. Profiled with immunoSEQ multiplex PCR; TCRdb holds only in-frame clones, not every one. The sample carries more than 200,000 clones, roughly 87% recorded once. Per germline, CDR1 SGDLS and CDR2 YYNGEE. The CDR3 runs 13 residues. The V end lost 4 bases, the J end lost 2 bases, and 8 bases lay between the germline ends. This receptor was taken from a man aged 35-49 years in good health and CMV-seropositive. Sequenced sample: PBMCs. The chain joins TRBV9 to TRBJ2-3; D is unclear. The CDR3: CASSSGSTDTQYF. DNA for the CDR3: TGTGCCAGCAGCTCCGGGTCCACAGATACGCAGTATTTT. The whole variable domain, remainder taken from reference TRBV9 and TRBJ2-3, is DSGVTQTPKHLITATGQRVTLRCSPRSGDLSVYWYQQSLDQGLQFLIQYYNGEERAKGNILERFSAQQFPDLHSELNLSSLELGDSALYFCASSSGSTDTQYFGPGTRLTVL.